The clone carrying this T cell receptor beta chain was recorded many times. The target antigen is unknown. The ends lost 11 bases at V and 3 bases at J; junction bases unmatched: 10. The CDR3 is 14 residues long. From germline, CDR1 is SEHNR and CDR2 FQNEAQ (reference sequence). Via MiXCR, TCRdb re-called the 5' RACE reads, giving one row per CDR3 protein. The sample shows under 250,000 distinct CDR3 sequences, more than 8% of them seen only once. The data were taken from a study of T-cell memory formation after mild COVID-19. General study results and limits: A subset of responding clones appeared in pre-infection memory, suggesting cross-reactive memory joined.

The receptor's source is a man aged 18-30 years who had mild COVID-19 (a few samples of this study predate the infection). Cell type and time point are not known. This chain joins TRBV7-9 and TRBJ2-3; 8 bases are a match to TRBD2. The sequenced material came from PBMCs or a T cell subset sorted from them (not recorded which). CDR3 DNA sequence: TGTGCCGTTGAGGCGGGGGGTACTACAGATACGCAGTATTTT. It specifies CAVEAGGTTDTQYF.